This T cell receptor (beta chain) is drawn from a study of graft-versus-host responses after intestinal transplantation. Across the whole study: Isolated intestinal, liver-intestinal, or multivisceral transplants had been given to the recipients. Anti-thymocyte globulin served as induction for all recipients, who then took tacrolimus and steroids for 3 to 4 years. General observations from the study: Across patients carrying graft-donor T cell macrochimerism, allografts held high graft-versus-host to host-versus-graft clonal ratios.

Germline loops: CDR1 SGHAT, CDR2 FQNNGV. This CDR3 region has 13 residues. V was clipped by 5 bases and J by 6 bases, with 11 bases between them. Profiling relied on immunoSEQ multiplex PCR, and the TCRdb table lists in-frame clones only, not all of them. The sample records over 55,000 clones, around 82% being singletons. This clone was detected only once. The antigen remains unidentified. Sequenced material: unstimulated CD4+ T cells sorted from spleen or lymph node cells, taken before transplant. The chain joins TRBV11-2 to TRBJ2-1, with D possibly being TRBD1 (6 bases). This TCR was recovered from a human donor who was the organ donor for an intestinal transplant. The CDR3, as DNA: TGTGCCAGCAGCCTAGTCAGGGGCAATGAGCAGTTCTTC. Translated, it gives CASSLVRGNEQFF. The entire variable domain, with the rest obtained from reference TRBV11-2 and TRBJ2-1, is as follows: EAGVAQSPRYKIIEKRQSVAFWCNPISGHATLYWYQQILGQGPKLLIQFQNNGVVDDSQLPKDRFSAERLKGVDSTLKIQPAKLEDSAVYLCASSLVRGNEQFFGPGTRLTVL.